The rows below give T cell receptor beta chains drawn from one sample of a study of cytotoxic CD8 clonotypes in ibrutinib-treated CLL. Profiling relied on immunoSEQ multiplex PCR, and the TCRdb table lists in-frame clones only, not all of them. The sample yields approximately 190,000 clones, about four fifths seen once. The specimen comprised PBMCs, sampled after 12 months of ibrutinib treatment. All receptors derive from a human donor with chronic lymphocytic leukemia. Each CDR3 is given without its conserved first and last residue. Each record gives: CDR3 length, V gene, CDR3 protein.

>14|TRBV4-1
ASSQLSGRNPGEQF
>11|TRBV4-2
ASSQGRAYEQY
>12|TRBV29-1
SVGGTGVKNIQY
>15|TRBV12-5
ASGLTTQDRGGYGYT
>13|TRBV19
ASSTIQGSGEKLF
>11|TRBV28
ASRTTGGTEAF
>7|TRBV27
ASGGVLT
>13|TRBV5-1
ASSLLGTGTYEQY
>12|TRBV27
ASSYGHQLSPLH
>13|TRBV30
AWNGQFSSGNTIY
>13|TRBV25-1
ASRAVDRAYNEQF
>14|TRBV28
ASSLGPGRGNQPQH
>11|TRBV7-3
ASSSDRTYEQY
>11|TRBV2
ASMRTGAGEQY
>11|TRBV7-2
ASSLVGPGELF
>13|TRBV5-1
ASSSEMTGGFGYT
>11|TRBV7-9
ASSPMGDTEAF
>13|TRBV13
ASSRTRMSTDTQY
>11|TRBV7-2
ASRLTGGHTQY
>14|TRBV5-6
ASSLFTDRGPQPQH
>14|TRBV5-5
ASSLEGTPSGNTIY
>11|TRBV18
ASSPPSTDTQY
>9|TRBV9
ASGKNEKLF
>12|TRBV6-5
ASSYGPGTGELF
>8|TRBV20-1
SARRASQF
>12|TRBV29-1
SVSHGSSGNEQF
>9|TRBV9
ASSARAAQY
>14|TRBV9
ASSVGTSVFQETQY
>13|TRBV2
ASSEWVGGLLEQY
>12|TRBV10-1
ASSEVAGEGTQY
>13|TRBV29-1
SGPDSPSTNEKLF
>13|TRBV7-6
ASSRMQGAREKLF
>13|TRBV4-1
ASSQAQVSGNTIY
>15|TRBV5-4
ASSSPYRQGAITEAF
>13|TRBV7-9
ASSLAAYLGDEQF
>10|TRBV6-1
ASRDGAGEQF
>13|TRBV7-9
ASSLARDLNYGYT
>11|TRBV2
ASSLALGGELF
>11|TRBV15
ATSGWGTDTQY
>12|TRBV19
ASRPAGGAGTQY
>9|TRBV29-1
SVPQGAKLF
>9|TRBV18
ASSATDEQY
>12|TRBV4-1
ASSFGTQNTEAF
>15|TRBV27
ASSSIHSGGSTDTQY
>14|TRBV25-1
ASSAGTGLSLYEQY
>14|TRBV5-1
ASSLVTSSYNSPLH
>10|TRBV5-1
ASSPDRGHGF
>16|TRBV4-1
ASSHPPTRESSSQPQH
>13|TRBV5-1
ASSVAGAQGYEQY
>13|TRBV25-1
ASSESAGGNYEQY
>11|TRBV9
ASSVDWSYEQY